What follows are 5 T cell receptor beta chains derived from one specimen sequenced in a study of shared clonotypes between healthy human individuals. Cells designated naive CD8 were CD45RO-negative and were positively selected for CCR7, with terminally differentiated effector memory CD45RA+ cells excluded. Produced via immunoSEQ multiplex PCR; TCRdb's table is partial and in-frame only. Found here are 2 million to 2.5 million clones, just under 95% of them singletons; the top ten hold approximately 1.2%. What was sequenced was naive CD8+ T cells sorted from blood. The receptor set was obtained from a man between 18 and 29 years old in good health.

The chain employs TRBV6-5 and TRBJ1-3; D not resolved. Between the trimmed V and J ends, which lost 4 bases and 0 bases, there was a span of 13 bases. The CDR3 totals 16 residues. CDR1 and CDR2 (germline): MNHEY, SVGAGI. The CDR3 DNA reads TGTGCCAGCAGTTCGGCAAACTGGTACTCTGGAAACACCATATATTTT. Its translation is CASSSANWYSGNTIYF.

The V gene is TRBV10-1, the J gene TRBJ2-3; possible D gene TRBD1, 5 bases. The germline V gene encodes CDR1 WNHNN and CDR2 SYGVQD (reference sequence). This CDR3 has 14 amino acids. V gave up 2 bases and J gave up 3 bases, with 9 bases separating them. The CDR3 here is CASSEGRVTDTQYF. Written as DNA, the CDR3 is TGCGCCAGCAGTGAGGGCAGGGTAACAGATACGCAGTATTTT.

The CDR3 region has the DNA TGCGCCAGCAGCTTATGGTCCGGGAGCTCTGGAAACACCATATATTTT. Protein product: CASSLWSGSSGNTIYF. The rearrangement joins TRBV5-1 to TRBJ1-3, with D unclear. The germline V gene has CDR1 SGHRS and CDR2 YFSETQ. Trimming cost V 2 bases and J 0 bases, with 12 bases left between them. CDR3 length: 16 residues.

The chain has TRBV27 and TRBJ2-7, with D possibly being TRBD2 (6 bases). This CDR3 is built from 12 residues. Trimming pared 8 bases from V and 6 bases from J, leaving 14 bases between. In germline, CDR1 is MNHEY, CDR2 SMNVEV (reference sequence). The CDR3 sequence: CASGALALEQYF. CDR3 in DNA: TGTGCCAGCGGCGCACTAGCCCTCGAGCAGTACTTC.

CDR3 sequence: CASSPQLAEEGGETQYF. The CDR3 DNA is TGTGCCAGCAGCCCTCAACTAGCGGAGGAGGGCGGAGAGACCCAGTACTTC. The chain combines TRBV7-9 with TRBJ2-5; 8 nucleotides align to TRBD2. Germline-derived CDR1 and CDR2 are SEHNR and FQNEAQ (reference sequence). V lost 5 bases and J lost 4; bases outside the gene matches: 15. The CDR3 runs 17 residues.